This is a list of T cell receptor beta chains from one sample in a study of T cell responses to AZD1222 COVID-19 vaccine. Assay: immunoSEQ multiplex PCR; the TCRdb copy retains only in-frame clones and omits some. Of more than 110,000 clones in the sample, over 75% are singletons; the top ten hold approximately 4.5%. The source was peripheral blood, collected on day 0 of AZD1222 vaccination. These receptors all stem from an adult in good health. CDR3s include the opening cysteine and the closing phenylalanine or tryptophan. Fields, in order: clone size, D gene, V gene, J gene, CDR3 protein, CDR3 DNA. D genes are given only for firm matches. Clone size is given for some rows only: seen once, a few or many times, or a class if the clone is expanded.

.	.	TRBV19	TRBJ2-6	CASRGLAGANVLTF	TGTGCCAGTAGGGGGTTGGCCGGGGCCAACGTCCTGACTTTC
.	.	TRBV5-4	TRBJ1-1	CASSLRVSTEAFF	TGTGCCAGCAGCTTGAGGGTGAGCACTGAAGCTTTCTTT
once	TRBD2	TRBV6-4	TRBJ2-3	CASGAHPGLAGEETDTQYF	TGTGCCAGCGGCGCCCACCCGGGACTAGCGGGAGAAGAGACAGATACGCAGTATTTT
.	.	TRBV7-2	TRBJ2-7	CASSLAGLYGSYYEQYF	TGTGCCAGCAGCTTAGCGGGTCTCTATGGCTCCTACTACGAGCAGTACTTC
once	.	TRBV3-1/TRBV3-2	TRBJ1-3	CASSQVLQGSGNTIYF	TGTGCCAGCAGCCAAGTGTTACAGGGCTCTGGAAACACCATATATTTT
.	.	TRBV12-3/TRBV12-4	TRBJ1-3	CASSVRIDTIYF	TGTGCCAGCAGTGTACGGATCGACACCATATATTTT
.	.	TRBV6-5	TRBJ1-3	CASSYSNSHSGNTIYF	TGTGCCAGCAGTTACTCGAACAGCCACTCTGGAAACACCATATATTTT
once	TRBD1	TRBV28	TRBJ1-1	CASSFWDRMNTEAFF	TGTGCCAGCAGTTTCTGGGACAGGATGAACACTGAAGCTTTCTTT
.	TRBD1	TRBV29-1	TRBJ1-1	CSVGTGPEAFF	TGCAGCGTTGGGACAGGGCCTGAAGCTTTCTTT
.	.	TRBV2	TRBJ2-7	CASSEARYISYEQYF	TGTGCCAGCAGTGAAGCTCGGTACATCAGCTACGAGCAGTACTTC
.	.	TRBV18	TRBJ1-1	CASSPTGPNTEAFF	TGTGCCAGCTCACCTACAGGGCCGAACACTGAAGCTTTCTTT
.	TRBD2	TRBV28	TRBJ2-7	CASSLFGGGPYEQYF	TGTGCCAGCAGTTTATTCGGGGGAGGGCCCTACGAGCAGTACTTC
.	.	TRBV30	TRBJ2-1	CAWSVGLRNEQFF	TGTGCCTGGAGCGTAGGGCTAAGAAATGAGCAGTTCTTC
.	.	TRBV7-9	TRBJ2-2	CASSTQGSGTGELFF	TGTGCCAGCAGCACACAGGGTTCGGGCACCGGGGAGCTGTTTTTT
.	.	TRBV11-3	TRBJ2-7	CASSLEGGIYEQYF	TGTGCCAGCAGCTTAGAAGGCGGGATCTACGAGCAGTACTTC
.	.	TRBV6-1	TRBJ1-1	CASSEARLGDFGGGTEAFF	TGTGCCAGCAGTGAAGCTAGGCTGGGGGACTTCGGGGGTGGCACTGAAGCTTTCTTT
.	.	TRBV5-6	TRBJ2-7	CASSLVLSDQPNEQYF	TGTGCCAGCAGCTTGGTGTTGTCTGATCAACCCAACGAGCAGTACTTC
.	TRBD2	TRBV10-3	TRBJ2-1	CAIATGTSGIEQFF	TGTGCCATCGCGACCGGGACTAGCGGGATTGAGCAGTTCTTC
.	TRBD2	TRBV19	TRBJ2-3	CASSTYGLAGGTDTQYF	TGTGCCAGTAGTACATACGGGCTAGCGGGAGGCACAGATACGCAGTATTTT
.	.	TRBV5-1	TRBJ2-7	CASSWLVGTTYEQYF	TGCGCCAGCAGCTGGCTCGTGGGGACCACCTACGAGCAGTACTTC
.	.	TRBV6-2/TRBV6-3	TRBJ1-4	CASSYPLWEELFF	.
.	TRBD2	TRBV19	TRBJ2-7	CASSILGGSSSYEQYF	TGTGCCAGTAGTATATTAGGCGGGAGCTCCAGCTACGAGCAGTACTTC
.	TRBD2	TRBV6-5	TRBJ2-7	CASSITLAASYEQYF	TGTGCCAGCAGTATAACTCTAGCGGCCTCCTACGAGCAGTACTTC
.	TRBD1	TRBV6-5	TRBJ1-4	CASRWGQFGEKLFF	TGTGCCAGCAGGTGGGGACAGTTTGGTGAAAAACTGTTTTTT
few	TRBD1	TRBV2	TRBJ1-2	CASSLQGTANYGYTF	TGTGCCAGCAGCCTACAGGGGACGGCTAACTATGGCTACACCTTC
.	TRBD1	TRBV30	TRBJ1-3	CAWRTGARNTIYF	TGTGCCTGGAGGACAGGGGCAAGAAACACCATATATTTT
.	.	TRBV12-1	TRBJ1-6	CASSRQGFSYNSPLHF	TGTGCCAGCAGCCGACAGGGCTTCTCCTATAATTCACCCCTCCACTTT
.	.	TRBV5-1	TRBJ2-1	CASSLGVSYNEQFF	TGCGCCAGCAGCTTAGGGGTTTCCTACAATGAGCAGTTCTTC
.	.	TRBV7-2	TRBJ1-5	CASSLTADIEPQHF	TGTGCCAGCAGCTTAACGGCGGACATAGAGCCCCAGCATTTT
.	.	TRBV14	TRBJ2-7	CASSQGAVYLYEQYF	TGTGCCAGCAGCCAAGGAGCGGTTTACCTCTACGAGCAGTACTTC
.	.	TRBV2	TRBJ1-1	CASNRDGNTEAFF	TGTGCCAGCAACCGGGACGGCAACACTGAAGCTTTCTTT
.	.	TRBV3-1/TRBV3-2	TRBJ2-7	CASAPGVGSYEQYF	TGTGCCAGCGCTCCCGGCGTGGGGTCCTACGAGCAGTACTTC
.	TRBD1	TRBV25-1	TRBJ2-7	CASTGTANDHEQYF	TGTGCCAGCACCGGGACAGCCAATGACCACGAGCAGTACTTC
few	TRBD1	TRBV29-1	TRBJ1-2	CSVHRGYGYTF	TGCAGCGTTCACAGGGGCTATGGCTACACCTTC
.	.	TRBV19	TRBJ1-1	CASSVKPGTLNTEAFF	TGTGCCAGTAGTGTAAAGCCCGGGACACTGAACACTGAAGCTTTCTTT
.	.	TRBV7-2	TRBJ1-5	CASSLNTNQPQHF	TGTGCCAGCAGCTTAAACACAAATCAGCCCCAGCATTTT
.	TRBD1	TRBV5-1	TRBJ1-1	CASSSGQGAALNTEAFF	TGCGCCAGCAGCTCAGGACAGGGTGCGGCTCTGAACACTGAAGCTTTCTTT
.	.	TRBV5-1	TRBJ1-4	CASSFLGGTNEKLFF	TGCGCCAGCAGCTTCCTGGGGGGGACTAATGAAAAACTGTTTTTT
.	TRBD1	TRBV7-2	TRBJ1-4	CASSFPLQGGEKLFF	TGTGCCAGCAGCTTCCCCCTTCAAGGGGGCGAAAAACTGTTTTTT
once	.	TRBV4-1	TRBJ1-5	CASSQDPSNQPQHF	TGCGCCAGCAGCCAAGACCCTAGCAATCAGCCCCAGCATTTT
.	.	TRBV24-1	TRBJ1-3	CATSEGKSGNTIYF	TGTGCCACCAGTGAGGGTAAATCTGGAAACACCATATATTTT
.	.	TRBV30	TRBJ1-5	CAWSVLGVNQPQHF	TGTGCCTGGAGTGTACTAGGGGTAAATCAGCCCCAGCATTTT
.	.	TRBV20-1	TRBJ2-7	CSARGGYEQYF	TGCAGTGCCCGAGGGGGTTACGAGCAGTACTTC
.	.	TRBV7-8	TRBJ1-2	CASSLTSDSLNYGYTF	TGTGCCAGCAGCTTAACATCGGACAGCCTTAACTATGGCTACACCTTC
.	.	TRBV11-2	TRBJ2-7	CASSSLRDANYEQYF	TGTGCCAGCAGCTCGCTCCGGGACGCCAATTACGAGCAGTACTTC
.	TRBD1	TRBV18	TRBJ1-5	CASSLTGRGGPQHF	TGTGCCAGCTCACTCACGGGCAGGGGGGGGCCCCAGCATTTT
.	.	TRBV2	TRBJ2-7	CAGGTALPYEQYF	TGTGCCGGGGGGACAGCTTTGCCCTACGAGCAGTACTTC
.	TRBD1	TRBV27	TRBJ1-2	CASSKGQAYGYTF	TGTGCCAGCAGTAAGGGACAGGCCTATGGCTACACCTTC
.	.	TRBV5-1	TRBJ2-3	CASSLGLAATDTQYF	TGCGCCAGCAGCTTGGGGTTAGCGGCCACAGATACGCAGTATTTT
once	TRBD2	TRBV6-5	TRBJ2-3	CASSSLAGGTDTQYF	TGTGCCAGCAGTTCACTAGCGGGAGGCACAGATACGCAGTATTTT
.	TRBD1	TRBV5-4	TRBJ1-1	CASSLVQGAYTEAFF	TGTGCCAGCAGCTTGGTCCAGGGGGCGTACACTGAAGCTTTCTTT
.	.	TRBV18	TRBJ1-3	CASSSSTVRSGNTIYF	TGTGCCAGCTCATCATCGACAGTTCGCTCTGGAAACACCATATATTTT
.	.	TRBV30	TRBJ1-5	CAWSKEGLLNQPQHF	TGTGCCTGGAGTAAGGAAGGACTGCTCAATCAGCCCCAGCATTTT
.	.	TRBV5-4	TRBJ1-4	CASSHGDRLDEKLFF	TGTGCCAGCAGCCACGGCGACAGGCTCGATGAAAAACTGTTTTTT
.	TRBD1	TRBV18	TRBJ1-4	CASSPPGQGNEKLFF	TGTGCCAGCTCACCCCCGGGACAGGGGAATGAAAAACTGTTTTTT
.	TRBD1	TRBV28	TRBJ1-4	CASRQGGTGGFEKLFF	TGTGCCAGCAGACAGGGGGGGACAGGGGGCTTCGAAAAACTGTTTTTT
.	.	TRBV15	TRBJ1-2	CATSRQQKNYGYTF	TGTGCCACCAGCAGACAACAGAAGAACTATGGCTACACCTTC